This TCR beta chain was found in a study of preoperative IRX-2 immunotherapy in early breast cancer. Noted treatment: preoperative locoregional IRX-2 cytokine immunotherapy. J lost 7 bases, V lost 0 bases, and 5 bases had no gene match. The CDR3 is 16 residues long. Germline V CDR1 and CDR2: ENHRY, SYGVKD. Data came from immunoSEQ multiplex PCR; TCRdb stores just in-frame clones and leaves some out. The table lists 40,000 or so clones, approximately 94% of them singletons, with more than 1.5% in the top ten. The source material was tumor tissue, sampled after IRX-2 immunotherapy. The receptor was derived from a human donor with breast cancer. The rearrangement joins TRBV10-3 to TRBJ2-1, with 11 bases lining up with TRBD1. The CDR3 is CAISESGTGGGNEQFF. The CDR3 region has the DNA TGTGCCATCAGTGAGTCGGGGACAGGGGGTGGTAATGAGCAGTTCTTC.